The TCR beta chain described here comes from a study of blood T cell repertoires in COVID-19. The CDR3 length is 15 residues. Germline trimming cut 4 bases from V and 1 base from J; bases unmatched to any gene: 5. Germline V gene data show CDR1 as SGHRS and CDR2 as YFSETQ. Profiled with immunoSEQ multiplex PCR; TCRdb holds only in-frame clones, not every one. Altogether about 210,000 clones are present, about nine tenths being singletons, with the ten largest covering about 5%. The receptor was isolated from a woman aged 40-49 years with acute or convalescent COVID-19. The chain combines TRBV5-1 with TRBJ1-1, with 9 bases matching TRBD1. The sequenced material came from peripheral blood. CDR3 nucleotide sequence: TGCGCCAGCAGCGGACAGGGGACCCCGAACACTGAAGCTTTCTTT. Its translation is CASSGQGTPNTEAFF.